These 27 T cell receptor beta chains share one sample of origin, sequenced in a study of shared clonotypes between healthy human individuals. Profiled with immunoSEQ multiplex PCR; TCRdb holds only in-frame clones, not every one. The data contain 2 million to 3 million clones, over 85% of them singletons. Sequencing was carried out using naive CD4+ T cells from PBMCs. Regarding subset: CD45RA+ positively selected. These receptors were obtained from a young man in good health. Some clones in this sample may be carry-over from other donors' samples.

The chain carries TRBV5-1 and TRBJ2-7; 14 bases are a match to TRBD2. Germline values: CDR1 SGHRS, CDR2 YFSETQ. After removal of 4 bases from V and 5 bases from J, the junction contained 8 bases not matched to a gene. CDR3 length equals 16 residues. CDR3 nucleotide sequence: TGCGCCAGCAGCGAGCGGGGACTAGCGGGAGTCCACGAGCAGTACTTC. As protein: CASSERGLAGVHEQYF. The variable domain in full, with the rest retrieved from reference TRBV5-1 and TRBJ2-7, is KAGVTQTPRYLIKTRGQQVTLSCSPISGHRSVSWYQQTPGQGLQFLFEYFSETQRNKGNFPGRFSGRQFSNSRSEMNVSTLELGDSALYLCASSERGLAGVHEQYFGPGTRLTVT.

For the CDR3, the DNA is TGTGCCAGTAGTTTCTGGACTAGCAATTCCTACAATGAGCAGTTCTTC. Protein product: CASSFWTSNSYNEQFF. The V and J genes are TRBV19 and TRBJ2-1, with 8 bases matching TRBD2. There are 16 residues in the CDR3. With V trimmed by 5 bases and J by 1 base, 7 bases remained unmatched. The V gene's germline CDR1 is LNHDA and CDR2 SQIVND (reference sequence).

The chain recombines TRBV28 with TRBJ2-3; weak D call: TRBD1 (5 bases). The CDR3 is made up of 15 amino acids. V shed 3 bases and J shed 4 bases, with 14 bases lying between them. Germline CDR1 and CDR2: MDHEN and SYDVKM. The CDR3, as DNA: TGTGCCAGCAGTTTCGTTCAGGGTGGTGCAGATACGCAGTATTTT. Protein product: CASSFVQGGADTQYF.

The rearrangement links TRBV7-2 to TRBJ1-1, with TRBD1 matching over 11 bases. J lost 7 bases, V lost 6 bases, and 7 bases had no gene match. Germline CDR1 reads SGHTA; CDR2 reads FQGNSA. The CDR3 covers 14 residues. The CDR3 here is CASSPDRGRVEAFF. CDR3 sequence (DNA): TGTGCCAGCAGTCCGGACAGGGGGCGAGTTGAAGCTTTCTTT.

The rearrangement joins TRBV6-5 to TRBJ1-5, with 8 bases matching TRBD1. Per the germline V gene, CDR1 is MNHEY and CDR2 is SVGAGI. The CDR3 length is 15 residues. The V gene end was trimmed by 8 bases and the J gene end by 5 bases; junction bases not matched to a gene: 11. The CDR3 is CASLPGQGKYQPQHF. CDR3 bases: TGTGCCAGCTTACCCGGACAGGGCAAGTATCAGCCCCAGCATTTT.

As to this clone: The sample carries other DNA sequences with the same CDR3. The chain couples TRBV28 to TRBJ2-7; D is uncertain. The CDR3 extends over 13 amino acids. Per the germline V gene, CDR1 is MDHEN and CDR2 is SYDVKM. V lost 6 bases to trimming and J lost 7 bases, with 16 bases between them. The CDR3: CASSLGGSGEQYF. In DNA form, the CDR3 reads TGTGCCAGCAGCCTCGGCGGCTCTGGAGAGCAGTACTTC.

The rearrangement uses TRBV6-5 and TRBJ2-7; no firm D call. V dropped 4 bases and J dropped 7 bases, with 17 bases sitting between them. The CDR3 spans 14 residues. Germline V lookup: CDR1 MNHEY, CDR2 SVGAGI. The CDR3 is CASSWLTDLTEQYF. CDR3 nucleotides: TGTGCCAGCAGTTGGCTGACTGATTTGACGGAGCAGTACTTC.

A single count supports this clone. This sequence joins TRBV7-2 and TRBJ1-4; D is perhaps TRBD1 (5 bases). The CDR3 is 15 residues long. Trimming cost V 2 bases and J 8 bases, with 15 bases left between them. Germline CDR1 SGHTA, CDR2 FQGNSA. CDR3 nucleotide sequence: TGTGCCAGCAGCTTAATCGGGGCGGACGGCGAAAAACTGTTTTTT. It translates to CASSLIGADGEKLFF.

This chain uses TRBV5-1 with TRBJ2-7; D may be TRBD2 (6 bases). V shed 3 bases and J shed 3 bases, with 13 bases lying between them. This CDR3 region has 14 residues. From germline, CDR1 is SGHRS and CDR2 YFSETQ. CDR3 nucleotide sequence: TGCGCCAGCAGCTCGGAGGGCGGCTTCTACGAGCAGTACTTC. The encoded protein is CASSSEGGFYEQYF.

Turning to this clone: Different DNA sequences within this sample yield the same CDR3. CDR3 nucleotides: TGTGCCAGCAGTTTGGGACTGTATGGCTACACCTTC. Translating gives CASSLGLYGYTF. The chain carries TRBV28 and TRBJ1-2, with a weak D call TRBD1 (5 bases). From germline, CDR1 is MDHEN and CDR2 SYDVKM. This CDR3 region has 12 residues. The V end lost 3 bases, the J end lost 5 bases, and 7 bases lay between the germline ends.

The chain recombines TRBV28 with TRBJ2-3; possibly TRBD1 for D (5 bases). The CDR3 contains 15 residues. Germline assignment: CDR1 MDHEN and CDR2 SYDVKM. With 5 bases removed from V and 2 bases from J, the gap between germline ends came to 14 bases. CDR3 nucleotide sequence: TGTGCCAGCAGTGACAGACAGTCGTACACAGATACGCAGTATTTT. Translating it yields CASSDRQSYTDTQYF. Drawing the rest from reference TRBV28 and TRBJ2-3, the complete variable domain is DVKVTQSSRYLVKRTGEKVFLECVQDMDHENMFWYRQDPGLGLRLIYFSYDVKMKEKGDIPEGYSVSREKKERFSLILESASTNQTSMYLCASSDRQSYTDTQYFGPGTRLTVL.

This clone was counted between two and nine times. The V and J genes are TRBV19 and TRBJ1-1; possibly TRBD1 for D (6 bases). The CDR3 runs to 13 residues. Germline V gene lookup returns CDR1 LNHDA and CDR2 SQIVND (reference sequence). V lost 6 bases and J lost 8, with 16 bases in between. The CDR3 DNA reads TGTGCCAGTAGCCCTAGGACAGTGTTCGAAGCTTTCTTT. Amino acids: CASSPRTVFEAFF.

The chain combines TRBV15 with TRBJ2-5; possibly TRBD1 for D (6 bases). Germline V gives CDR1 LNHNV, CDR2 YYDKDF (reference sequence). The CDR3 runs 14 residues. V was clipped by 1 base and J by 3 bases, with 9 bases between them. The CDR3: CATSRGQVEETQYF. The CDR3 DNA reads TGTGCCACCAGCAGAGGACAGGTTGAAGAGACCCAGTACTTC. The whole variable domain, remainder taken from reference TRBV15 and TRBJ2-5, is DAMVIQNPRYQVTQFGKPVTLSCSQTLNHNVMYWYQQKSSQAPKLLFHYYDKDFNNEADTPDNFQSRRPNTSFCFLDIRSPGLGDTAMYLCATSRGQVEETQYFGPGTRLLVL.

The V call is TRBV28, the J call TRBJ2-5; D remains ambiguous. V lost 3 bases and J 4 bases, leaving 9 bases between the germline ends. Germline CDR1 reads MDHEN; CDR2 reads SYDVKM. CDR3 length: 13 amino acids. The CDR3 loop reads CASSLSDGETQYF. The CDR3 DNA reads TGTGCCAGCAGTTTGTCTGACGGAGAGACCCAGTACTTC. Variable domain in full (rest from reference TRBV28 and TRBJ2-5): DVKVTQSSRYLVKRTGEKVFLECVQDMDHENMFWYRQDPGLGLRLIYFSYDVKMKEKGDIPEGYSVSREKKERFSLILESASTNQTSMYLCASSLSDGETQYFGPGTRLLVL.

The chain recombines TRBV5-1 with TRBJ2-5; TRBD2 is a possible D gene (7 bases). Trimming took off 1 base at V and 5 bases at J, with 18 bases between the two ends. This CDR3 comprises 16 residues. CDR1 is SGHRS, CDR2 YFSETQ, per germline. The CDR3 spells CASSLPSRGGGETQYF. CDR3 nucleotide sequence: TGCGCCAGCAGCTTGCCCTCCCGGGGAGGGGGGGAGACCCAGTACTTC.

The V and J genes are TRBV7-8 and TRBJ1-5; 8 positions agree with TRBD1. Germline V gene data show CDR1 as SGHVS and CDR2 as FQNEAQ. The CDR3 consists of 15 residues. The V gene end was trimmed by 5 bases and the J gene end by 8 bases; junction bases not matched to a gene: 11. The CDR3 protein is CASSARTGPREPQHF. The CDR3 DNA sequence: TGTGCCAGCAGCGCTAGGACAGGGCCAAGAGAGCCCCAGCATTTT.

In DNA, the CDR3 is TGTGCCATCAGTGAGGTGACTAGCGGGAGGACAGATACGCAGTATTTT. Protein product: CAISEVTSGRTDTQYF. The genes are TRBV10-3 and TRBJ2-3; 13 bases map to TRBD2. V shed 2 bases, J shed 3 bases, and the junction held 2 bases outside the gene matches. Germline values: CDR1 ENHRY, CDR2 SYGVKD. The CDR3 totals 16 residues.

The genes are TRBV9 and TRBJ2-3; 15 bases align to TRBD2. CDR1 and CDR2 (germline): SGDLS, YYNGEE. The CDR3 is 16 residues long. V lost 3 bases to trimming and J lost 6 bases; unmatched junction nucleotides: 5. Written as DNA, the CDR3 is TGTGCCAGCAGCGGGGGACTAGCGGGAGGCGGGGATACGCAGTATTTT. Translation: CASSGGLAGGGDTQYF. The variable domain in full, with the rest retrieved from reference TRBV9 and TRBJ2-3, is DSGVTQTPKHLITATGQRVTLRCSPRSGDLSVYWYQQSLDQGLQFLIQYYNGEERAKGNILERFSAQQFPDLHSELNLSSLELGDSALYFCASSGGLAGGGDTQYFGPGTRLTVL.

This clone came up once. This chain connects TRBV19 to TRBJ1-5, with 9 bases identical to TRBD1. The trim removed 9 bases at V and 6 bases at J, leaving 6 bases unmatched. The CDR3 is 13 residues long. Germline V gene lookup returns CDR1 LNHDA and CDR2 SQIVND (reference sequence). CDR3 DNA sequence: TGTGCCAGCCTCGACAGGGGGATTCAGCCCCAGCATTTT. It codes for CASLDRGIQPQHF.

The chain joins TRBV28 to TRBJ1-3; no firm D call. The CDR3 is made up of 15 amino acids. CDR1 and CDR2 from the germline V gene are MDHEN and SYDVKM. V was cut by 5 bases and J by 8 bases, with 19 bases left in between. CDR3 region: CASSPPRIWEDTIYF. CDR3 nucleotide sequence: TGTGCCAGCAGTCCCCCGCGTATTTGGGAGGACACCATATATTTT.

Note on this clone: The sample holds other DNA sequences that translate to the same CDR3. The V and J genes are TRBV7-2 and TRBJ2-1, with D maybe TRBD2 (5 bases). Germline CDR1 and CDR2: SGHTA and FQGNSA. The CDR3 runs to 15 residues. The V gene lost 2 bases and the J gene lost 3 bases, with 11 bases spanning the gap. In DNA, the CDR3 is TGTGCCAGCAGCTTAAGAGGACTGGGCTACAATGAGCAGTTCTTC. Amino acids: CASSLRGLGYNEQFF.

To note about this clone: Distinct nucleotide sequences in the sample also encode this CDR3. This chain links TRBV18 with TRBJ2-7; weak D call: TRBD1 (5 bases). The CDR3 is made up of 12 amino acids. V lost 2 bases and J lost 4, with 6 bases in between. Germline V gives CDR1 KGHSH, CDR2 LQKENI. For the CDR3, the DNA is TGTGCCAGCTCACCAGGGGCATACGAGCAGTACTTC. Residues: CASSPGAYEQYF.

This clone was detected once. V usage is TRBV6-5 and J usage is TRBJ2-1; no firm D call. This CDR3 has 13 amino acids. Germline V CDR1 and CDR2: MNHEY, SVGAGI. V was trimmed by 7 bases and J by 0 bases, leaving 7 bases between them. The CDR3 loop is CASTPSSYNEQFF. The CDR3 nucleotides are TGTGCCAGCACCCCGAGCTCCTACAATGAGCAGTTCTTC.

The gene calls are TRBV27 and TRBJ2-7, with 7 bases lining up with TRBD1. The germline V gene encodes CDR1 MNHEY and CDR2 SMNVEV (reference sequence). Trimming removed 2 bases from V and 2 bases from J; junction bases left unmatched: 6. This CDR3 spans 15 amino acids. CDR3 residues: CASSLRRDRPYEQYF. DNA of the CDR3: TGTGCCAGCAGTTTAAGAAGGGACAGACCCTACGAGCAGTACTTC.

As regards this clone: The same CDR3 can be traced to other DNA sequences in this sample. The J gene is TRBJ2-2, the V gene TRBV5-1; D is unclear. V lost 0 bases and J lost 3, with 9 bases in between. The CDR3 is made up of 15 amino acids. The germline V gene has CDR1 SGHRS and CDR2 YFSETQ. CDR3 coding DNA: TGCGCCAGCAGCTTGGGAGACACCTACACCGGGGAGCTGTTTTTT. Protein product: CASSLGDTYTGELFF.

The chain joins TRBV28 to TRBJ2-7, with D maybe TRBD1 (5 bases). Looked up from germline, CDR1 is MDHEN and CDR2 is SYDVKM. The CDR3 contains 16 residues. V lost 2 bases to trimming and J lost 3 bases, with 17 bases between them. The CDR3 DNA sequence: TGTGCCAGCAGTTTAGTTGGGTTGTCGACAGTCTACGAGCAGTACTTC. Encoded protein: CASSLVGLSTVYEQYF.

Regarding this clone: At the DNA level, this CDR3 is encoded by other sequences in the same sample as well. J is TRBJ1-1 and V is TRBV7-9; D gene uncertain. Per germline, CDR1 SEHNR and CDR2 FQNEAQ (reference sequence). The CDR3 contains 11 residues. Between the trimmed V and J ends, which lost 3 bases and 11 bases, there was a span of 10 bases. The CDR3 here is CASSLDGEAFF. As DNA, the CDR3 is TGTGCCAGCAGCTTGGACGGAGAGGCTTTCTTT.